These T cell receptor beta chains were read from a single sample in a study of CD4+ T cells in melanoma. Assay: immunoSEQ multiplex PCR; the TCRdb copy retains only in-frame clones and omits some. This table has 9,500 to 13,000 clones, 55% to 80% appearing once. The sequenced sample consisted of cells from a culture (not recorded whether cultured in vitro). The receptors were sampled from a human donor with melanoma. The CDR3 runs from the conserved cysteine through the conserved F or W. D genes are given only for firm matches. Some rows mark clone size as missing; the rest say once, few, many or name a class of expanded clone.

v_call,d_call,clone_size,j_call,cdr3_aa
TRBV5-4,-,few,TRBJ1-6,CASSAGTVDSPLHF
TRBV6-5,TRBD1,-,TRBJ1-3,CASSRTGENTIYF
TRBV18,TRBD1,-,TRBJ1-5,CASSQDRGHGQPQHF
TRBV9,TRBD2,-,TRBJ2-1,CASSVAGTSGSFRSYNEQFF
TRBV9,-,-,TRBJ2-5,CASSVGTGRIETQYF
TRBV10-3,TRBD2,-,TRBJ2-7,CATERGTSANYEQYF
TRBV30,-,-,TRBJ2-5,CAWSVRDIWVQETQYF
TRBV2,TRBD1,once,TRBJ1-2,CANYRDREYGYTF
TRBV6-5,-,-,TRBJ1-2,CASRRTGYYGYTF
TRBV19,TRBD1,-,TRBJ1-1,CASSRQGAITEAFF
TRBV7-2,TRBD2,-,TRBJ2-3,CASSLTTSGRTQYF
TRBV13,TRBD1,-,TRBJ1-2,CASSLTGTGDYGYTF
TRBV5-1,-,-,TRBJ1-1,CASKYRVGVNTEAFF
TRBV18,TRBD2,-,TRBJ2-3,CASSPRSGGAIDTQYF
TRBV19,-,few,TRBJ2-5,CASSLTFAETQYF
TRBV29-1,-,-,TRBJ2-3,CSTNTDTQYF
TRBV10-3,TRBD1,few,TRBJ2-4,CAISEPRTGGKIQYF
TRBV13,TRBD2,-,TRBJ2-3,CASSYLLAGGKADTQYF
TRBV21-1,-,medium-sized,TRBJ2-6,CATRTGSSSGANVLTF
TRBV7-9,TRBD1,-,TRBJ1-2,CASSSLLTGEVNYGYTF
TRBV9,-,-,TRBJ2-7,CASSVGANRAIYEQYF
TRBV27,-,-,TRBJ1-6,CASSSQGMGNSPLHF